One and the same sample provided the 18 T cell receptor beta chains below, sequenced in a study of blood T cell repertoires in COVID-19. Assay: immunoSEQ multiplex PCR; the TCRdb copy retains only in-frame clones and omits some. The data hold roughly 40,000 clones, with about 88% observed a single time. Sequences were obtained from peripheral blood. These receptors all stem from a human donor in a cohort sampled during active COVID-19.

This chain uses TRBV6-5 with TRBJ2-7, with D possibly TRBD1 on 5 matching bases. Trimming shortened V by 6 bases and J by 3 bases, and 9 bases separated the two germline ends. The germline CDR1 and CDR2 sequences are MNHEY and SVGAGI. This CDR3 region has 12 residues. In DNA, the CDR3 is TGTGCCAGCAGGGGAAGGGGCTACGAGCAGTACTTC. This gives the protein CASRGRGYEQYF.

The table lists this clone with a few counts. The chain couples TRBV7-9 to TRBJ2-5, with TRBD2 matching over 7 bases. The CDR3 sequence is 15 residues long. Germline loops: CDR1 SEHNR, CDR2 FQNEAQ (reference sequence). V was clipped by 5 bases and J by 0 bases; unmatched bases: 6. The CDR3 reads CASSLVAGDQETQYF. DNA of the CDR3: TGTGCCAGCAGCCTTGTGGCGGGGGACCAAGAGACCCAGTACTTC.

This clone has a handful of counts. The gene calls are TRBV7-9 and TRBJ2-7, with a weak D call TRBD1 (5 bases). The CDR3 is 14 amino acids. Germline V gene lookup returns CDR1 SEHNR and CDR2 FQNEAQ (reference sequence). Trimming took 1 base from V and 5 from J, leaving 12 bases between them. CDR3 bases: TGTGCCAGCAGCTTAGTAGCAGGGTTCGACGAGCAGTACTTC. It yields the protein CASSLVAGFDEQYF.

This sequence joins TRBV6-5 and TRBJ2-7, with D tentatively TRBD1 (6 bases). The germline V and J ends were trimmed by 0 bases and 2 bases, with 11 bases remaining between them. CDR1 and CDR2 from the germline V gene are MNHEY and SVGAGI. The CDR3 is made up of 15 amino acids. Here the CDR3 reads CASSYSGAKAYEQYF. In DNA form, the CDR3 reads TGTGCCAGCAGTTACTCGGGGGCTAAAGCCTACGAGCAGTACTTC.

CDR3 protein: CASTKTGGAQQETQYF. CDR3 nucleotide sequence: TGTGCCAGTACCAAGACAGGGGGGGCCCAACAAGAGACCCAGTACTTC. The J gene is TRBJ2-5, the V gene TRBV19; TRBD1 matches 9 bases. Trimming at V came to 7 bases and at J to 2 bases, leaving 11 bases not matched to a gene. CDR3 size: 16 residues. Germline V gives CDR1 LNHDA, CDR2 SQIVND (reference sequence).

The rearrangement uses TRBV6-5 and TRBJ1-1; D not certain. Looked up from germline, CDR1 is MNHEY and CDR2 is SVGAGI. V lost 7 bases to trimming and J lost 0 bases, with 9 bases between them. The CDR3 consists of 13 residues. Here the CDR3 DNA reads TGTGCCAGCAAACAGTACATGAACACTGAAGCTTTCTTT. This codes for CASKQYMNTEAFF.

The rearrangement joins TRBV5-5 to TRBJ1-1; 8 bases are a match to TRBD1. The CDR3 length is 15 residues. CDR1 is SGHKS, CDR2 YYEKEE, per germline (reference sequence). The ends lost 0 bases at V and 3 bases at J; junction bases unmatched: 4. The CDR3 coding sequence is TGTGCCAGCAGCTTGGCCCCGGACAGGGACACTGAAGCTTTCTTT. Amino acid sequence: CASSLAPDRDTEAFF.

The J gene is TRBJ1-5, the V gene TRBV11-3; D gene unclear. The CDR3 sequence is 16 residues long. The germline V gene has CDR1 SGHNT and CDR2 YENEEA. Trimming pared 5 bases from V and 3 bases from J, leaving 17 bases between. In DNA, the CDR3 is TGTGCCAGCAGCCGCCCTCGGGGAGATGTCAATCAGCCCCAGCATTTT. This sequence encodes CASSRPRGDVNQPQHF.

The chain joins TRBV6-6 to TRBJ2-1, with 12 bases identical to TRBD2. CDR3 length: 14 amino acids. CDR1 is MNHNY and CDR2 is SVGAGI in the germline V gene (reference sequence). J gave up 8 bases and V 6 bases, and 5 bases lay outside the gene matches. The CDR3 loop is CASRPGLAGYEQFF. CDR3 nucleotide sequence: TGTGCCAGCAGGCCGGGACTAGCGGGTTATGAGCAGTTCTTC.

The chain links TRBV23-1 to TRBJ2-7; TRBD1 matches at 7 bases. TRBV23-1 carries the ORF label, with uncertain function. V dropped 3 bases and J dropped 3; count of bases not matched to a gene: 5. The CDR3 has 14 residues. The CDR3 protein is CASSHTRDSYEQYF. CDR3 coding DNA: TGCGCCAGCAGTCATACACGGGACAGCTACGAGCAGTACTTC.

This clone was observed once. This chain joins TRBV27 and TRBJ2-7, with 8 bases identical to TRBD2. J gave up 4 bases and V 6 bases, and 5 bases lay outside the gene matches. CDR1 is MNHEY and CDR2 is SMNVEV in the germline V gene (reference sequence). This CDR3 region has 13 residues. The CDR3 region has the DNA TGTGCCAGCAGCCGGCCGGGGGGGTACGAGCAGTACTTC. Its protein product is CASSRPGGYEQYF.

CDR3 DNA sequence: TGCGCCAGCAGCGCCGGACAGGGCTGGGACACTGAAGCTTTCTTT. It is translated as CASSAGQGWDTEAFF. The chain has TRBV5-1 and TRBJ1-1; 8 positions agree with TRBD1. The germline V gene has CDR1 SGHRS and CDR2 YFSETQ. J lost 3 bases, V lost 4 bases, and 8 bases had no gene match. The CDR3 is 15 amino acids. The whole variable domain, remainder taken from reference TRBV5-1 and TRBJ1-1, is KAGVTQTPRYLIKTRGQQVTLSCSPISGHRSVSWYQQTPGQGLQFLFEYFSETQRNKGNFPGRFSGRQFSNSRSEMNVSTLELGDSALYLCASSAGQGWDTEAFFGQGTRLTVV.

This chain joins TRBV9 and TRBJ2-1, with D possibly matching TRBD2 (7 bases). Germline V CDR1 and CDR2: SGDLS, YYNGEE. With 3 bases removed from V and 8 bases from J, the gap between germline ends came to 18 bases. The CDR3 contains 15 residues. CDR3 coding DNA: TGTGCCAGCAGCGCTAGGGGGGGGTCCGGCGATGAGCAGTTCTTC. It encodes CASSARGGSGDEQFF.

This chain uses TRBV7-9 with TRBJ2-7; D is unresolved. The V gene's germline CDR1 is SEHNR and CDR2 FQNEAQ (reference sequence). This CDR3 region has 15 residues. Trimming removed 1 base at V and 0 bases at J, with 10 bases between. Written as DNA, the CDR3 is TGTGCCAGCAGCTTAGTTCAGTTTGGCTCCTACGAGCAGTACTTC. Translating it yields CASSLVQFGSYEQYF.

V usage is TRBV18 and J usage is TRBJ2-3; D is perhaps TRBD2 (6 bases). The V end lost 7 bases, the J end lost 2 bases, and 16 bases lay between the germline ends. CDR1 is KGHSH, CDR2 LQKENI, per germline. This CDR3 is 15 amino acids long. CDR3 residues: CASLRTSQITDTQYF. DNA of the CDR3: TGTGCCAGCTTACGAACTAGCCAAATCACAGATACGCAGTATTTT. The full variable domain, with the rest looked up from reference TRBV18 and TRBJ2-3, is NAGVMQNPRHLVRRRGQEARLRCSPMKGHSHVYWYRQLPEEGLKFMVYLQKENIIDESGMPKERFSAEFPKEGPSILRIQQVVRGDSAAYFCASLRTSQITDTQYFGPGTRLTVL.

The chain uses TRBV6-5 and TRBJ1-5; no definite D call. The CDR3 sequence is 14 residues long. The germline V gene has CDR1 MNHEY and CDR2 SVGAGI. V lost 7 bases, J lost 1 base, and 11 bases lay in between. CDR3 amino acids: CASNVGLSNQPQHF. DNA of the CDR3: TGTGCCAGCAATGTCGGGTTGAGCAATCAGCCCCAGCATTTT.

V is TRBV2 and J is TRBJ2-2; the D gene is possibly TRBD2 (6 bases). The V gene lost 7 bases and the J gene lost 0 bases, with 12 bases spanning the gap. This CDR3 contains 15 residues. The germline gives CDR1 SNHLY, CDR2 FYNNEI. The DNA for the CDR3 is TGTGCCAGCATGGGGGACTCCGCGAACACCGGGGAGCTGTTTTTT. As protein: CASMGDSANTGELFF. The whole variable domain, filled in from reference TRBV2 and TRBJ2-2, reads EPEVTQTPSHQVTQMGQEVILRCVPISNHLYFYWYRQILGQKVEFLVSFYNNEISEKSEIFDDQFSVERPDGSNFTLKIRSTKLEDSAMYFCASMGDSANTGELFFGEGSRLTVL.

This chain joins TRBV6-1 and TRBJ2-5; TRBD2 might be the D (5 bases). The V end lost 4 bases, the J end lost 3 bases, and 21 bases lay between the germline ends. This CDR3 is 17 amino acids long. CDR1 is MNHNS, CDR2 SASEGT, per germline. The DNA for the CDR3 is TGTGCCAGCAGTGCGTCGGGATTGCGGTTTGGTGAAGAGACCCAGTACTTC. This codes for CASSASGLRFGEETQYF.